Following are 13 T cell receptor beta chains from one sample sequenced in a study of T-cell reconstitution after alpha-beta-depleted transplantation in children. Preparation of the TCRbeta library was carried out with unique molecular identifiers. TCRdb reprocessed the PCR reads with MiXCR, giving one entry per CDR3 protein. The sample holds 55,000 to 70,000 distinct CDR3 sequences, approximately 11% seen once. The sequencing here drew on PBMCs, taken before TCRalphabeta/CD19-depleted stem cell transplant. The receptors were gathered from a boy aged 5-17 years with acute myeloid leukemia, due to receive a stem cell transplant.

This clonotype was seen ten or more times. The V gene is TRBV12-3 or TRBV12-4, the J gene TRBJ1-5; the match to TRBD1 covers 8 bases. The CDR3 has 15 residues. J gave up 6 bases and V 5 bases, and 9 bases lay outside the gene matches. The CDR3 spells CASSPGGQGGQPQHF. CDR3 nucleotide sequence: TGTGCCAGCAGTCCCGGAGGACAGGGAGGTCAGCCCCAGCATTTT.

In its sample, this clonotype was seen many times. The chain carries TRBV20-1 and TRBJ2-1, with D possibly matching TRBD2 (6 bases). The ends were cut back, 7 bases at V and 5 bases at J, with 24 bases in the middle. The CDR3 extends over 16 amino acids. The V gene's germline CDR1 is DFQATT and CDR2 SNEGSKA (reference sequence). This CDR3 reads CSVTIIAAPVNNEQFF. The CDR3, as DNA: TGCAGTGTAACTATCATAGCGGCCCCCGTAAACAATGAGCAGTTCTTC.

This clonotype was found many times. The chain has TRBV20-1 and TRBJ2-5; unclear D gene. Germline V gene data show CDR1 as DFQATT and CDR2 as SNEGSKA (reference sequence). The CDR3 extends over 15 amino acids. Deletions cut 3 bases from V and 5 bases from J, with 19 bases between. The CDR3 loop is CSASVGSRIKETQYF. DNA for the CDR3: TGCAGTGCTAGTGTGGGGTCTCGAATCAAGGAGACCCAGTACTTC.

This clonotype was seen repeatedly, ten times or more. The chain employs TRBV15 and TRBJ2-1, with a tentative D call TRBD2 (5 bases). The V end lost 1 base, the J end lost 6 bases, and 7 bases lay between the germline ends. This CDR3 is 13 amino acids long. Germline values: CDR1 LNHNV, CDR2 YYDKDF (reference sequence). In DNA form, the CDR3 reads TGTGCCACCAGCAGAGCTAGCCTCAATGAGCAGTTCTTC. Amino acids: CATSRASLNEQFF.

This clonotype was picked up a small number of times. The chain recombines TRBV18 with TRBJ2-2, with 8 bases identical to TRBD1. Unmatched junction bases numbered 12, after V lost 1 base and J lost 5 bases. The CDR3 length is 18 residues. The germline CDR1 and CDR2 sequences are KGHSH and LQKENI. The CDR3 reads CASSPRGPGGASTGELFF. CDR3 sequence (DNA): TGTGCCAGCTCACCACGTGGTCCAGGGGGCGCGAGTACCGGGGAGCTGTTTTTT.

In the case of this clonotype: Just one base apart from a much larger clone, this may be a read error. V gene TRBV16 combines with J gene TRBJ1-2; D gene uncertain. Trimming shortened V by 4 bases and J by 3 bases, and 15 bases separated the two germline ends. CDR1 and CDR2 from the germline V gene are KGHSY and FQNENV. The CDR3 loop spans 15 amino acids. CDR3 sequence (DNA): TGTGCCAGCAGCCTCCGGTCCACCAATTACTATGGCTACACCTTC. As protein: CASSLRSTNYYGYTF.

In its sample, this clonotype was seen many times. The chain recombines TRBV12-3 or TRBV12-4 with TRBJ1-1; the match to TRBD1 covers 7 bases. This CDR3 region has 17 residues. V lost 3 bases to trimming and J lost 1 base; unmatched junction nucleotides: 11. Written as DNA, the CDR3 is TGTGCCAGCAGTTTCTATCTGTTAGGGGGCAAGAACACTGAAGCTTTCTTT. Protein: CASSFYLLGGKNTEAFF.

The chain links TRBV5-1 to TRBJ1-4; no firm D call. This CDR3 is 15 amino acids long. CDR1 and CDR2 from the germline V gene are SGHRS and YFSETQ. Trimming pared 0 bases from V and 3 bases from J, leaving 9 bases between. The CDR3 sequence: CASSLGNSPNEKLFF. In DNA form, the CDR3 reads TGCGCCAGCAGCTTGGGAAACAGCCCTAATGAAAAACTGTTTTTT.

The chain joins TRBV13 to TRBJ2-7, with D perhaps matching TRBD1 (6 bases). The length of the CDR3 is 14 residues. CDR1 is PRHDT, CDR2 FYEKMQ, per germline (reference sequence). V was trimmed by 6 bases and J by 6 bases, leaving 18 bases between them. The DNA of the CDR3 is TGTGCCAGCAGGGCACCGGGACAAGACGGCGAGCAGTACTTC. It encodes CASRAPGQDGEQYF. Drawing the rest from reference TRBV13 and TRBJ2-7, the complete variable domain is AAGVIQSPRHLIKEKRETATLKCYPIPRHDTVYWYQQGPGQDPQFLISFYEKMQSDKGSIPDRFSAQQFSDYHSELNMSSLELGDSALYFCASRAPGQDGEQYFGPGTRLTVT.

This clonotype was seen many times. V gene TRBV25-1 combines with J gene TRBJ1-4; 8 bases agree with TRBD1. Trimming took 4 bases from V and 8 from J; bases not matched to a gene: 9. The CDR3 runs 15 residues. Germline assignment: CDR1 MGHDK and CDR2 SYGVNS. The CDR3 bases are TGTGCCAGCAGTGGAGGGACAGGACGGGGCGAAAAACTGTTTTTT. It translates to CASSGGTGRGEKLFF.

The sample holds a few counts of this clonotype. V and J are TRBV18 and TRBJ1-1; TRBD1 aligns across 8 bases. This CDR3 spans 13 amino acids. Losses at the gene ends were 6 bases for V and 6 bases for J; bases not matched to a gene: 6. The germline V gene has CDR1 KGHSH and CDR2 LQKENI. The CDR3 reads CASSLDRGAEAFF. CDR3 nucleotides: TGTGCCAGCTCTCTCGACAGGGGCGCTGAAGCTTTCTTT.

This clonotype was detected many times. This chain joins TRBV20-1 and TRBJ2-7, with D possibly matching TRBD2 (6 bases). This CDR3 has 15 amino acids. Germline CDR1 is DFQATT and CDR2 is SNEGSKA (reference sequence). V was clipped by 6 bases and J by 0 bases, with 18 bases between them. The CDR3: CSAQEEGAHSYEQYF. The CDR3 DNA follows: TGCAGTGCCCAAGAGGAGGGAGCCCACTCCTACGAGCAGTACTTC.

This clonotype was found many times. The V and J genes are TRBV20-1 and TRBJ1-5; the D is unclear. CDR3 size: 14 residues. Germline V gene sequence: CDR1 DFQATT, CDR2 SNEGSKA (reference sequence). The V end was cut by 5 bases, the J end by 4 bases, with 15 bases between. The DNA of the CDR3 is TGCAGTGCTGCCACTGGTCGGGTGAATCAGCCCCAGCATTTT. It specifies CSAATGRVNQPQHF.